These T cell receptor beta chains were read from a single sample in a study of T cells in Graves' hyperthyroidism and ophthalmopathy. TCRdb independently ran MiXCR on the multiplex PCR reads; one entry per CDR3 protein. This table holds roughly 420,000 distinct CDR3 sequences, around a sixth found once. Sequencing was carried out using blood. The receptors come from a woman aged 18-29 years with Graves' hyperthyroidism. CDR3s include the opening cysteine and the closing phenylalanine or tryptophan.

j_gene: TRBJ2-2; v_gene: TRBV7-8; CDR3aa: CASGASGLNTGELFF
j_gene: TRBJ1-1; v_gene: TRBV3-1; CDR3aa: CASSQEKGIAFF
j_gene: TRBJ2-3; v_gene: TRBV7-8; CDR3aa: CASSLRPKVTDTQYF
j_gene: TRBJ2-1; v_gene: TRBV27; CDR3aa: CASSPGLAGGLRGINEQFF
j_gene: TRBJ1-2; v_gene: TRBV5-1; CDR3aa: CASSGRGFGGYTF
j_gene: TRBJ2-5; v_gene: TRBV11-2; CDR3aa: CASSLGLADQETQYF
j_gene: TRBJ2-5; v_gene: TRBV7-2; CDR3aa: CASSMSGFQETQYF
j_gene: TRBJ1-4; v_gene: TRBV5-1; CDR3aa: CASSLGGAGEKLFF
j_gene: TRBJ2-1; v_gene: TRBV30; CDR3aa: CAWNSGMRYNEQFF
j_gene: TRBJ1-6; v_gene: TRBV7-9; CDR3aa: CASSSDSLNSPLHF
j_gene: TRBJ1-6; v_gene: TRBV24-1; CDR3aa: CATSDNREENSPLHF
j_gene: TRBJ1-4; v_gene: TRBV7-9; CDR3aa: CASSLDPGQGNVKLFF
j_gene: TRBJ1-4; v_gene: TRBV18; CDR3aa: CASSPRAGRNEKLFF
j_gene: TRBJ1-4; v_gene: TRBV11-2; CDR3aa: CASSSPQGGPTNEKLFF
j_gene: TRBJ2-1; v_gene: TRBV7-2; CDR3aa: CASSLDRARGNNEQFF
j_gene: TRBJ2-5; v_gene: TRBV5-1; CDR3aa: CASSFRQPIQETQYF
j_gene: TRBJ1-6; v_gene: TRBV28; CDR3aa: CASSEHRDSYNSPLHF
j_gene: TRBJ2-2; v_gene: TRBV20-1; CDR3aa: CSARLAGGTGELFF
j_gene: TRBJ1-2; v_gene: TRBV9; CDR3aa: CASSVVPQGPSYGYTF
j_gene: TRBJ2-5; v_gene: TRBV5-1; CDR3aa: CASSMGAGYQETQYF
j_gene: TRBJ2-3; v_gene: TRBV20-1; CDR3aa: CSARDQGSGISSPDTQYF
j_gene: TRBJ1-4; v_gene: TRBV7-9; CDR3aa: CASSRTGMAEKLFF
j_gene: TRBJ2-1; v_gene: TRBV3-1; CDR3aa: CASSQGRASRRSYNEQFF
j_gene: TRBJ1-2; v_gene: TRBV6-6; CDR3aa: CASSYSGDSYGYTF
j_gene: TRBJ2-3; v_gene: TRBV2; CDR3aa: CASTRLYLEITDTQYF
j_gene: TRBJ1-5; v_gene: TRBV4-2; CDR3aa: CASSQEKGASQPQHF
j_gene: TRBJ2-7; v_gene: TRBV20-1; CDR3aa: CSATRGDYEQYF
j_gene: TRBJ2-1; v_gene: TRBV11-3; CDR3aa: CASTQDQRGTSYNEQFF
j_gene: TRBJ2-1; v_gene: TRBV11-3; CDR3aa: CASSRFLAGDTNEQFF
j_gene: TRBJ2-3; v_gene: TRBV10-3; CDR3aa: CAISTGGDRADTQYF
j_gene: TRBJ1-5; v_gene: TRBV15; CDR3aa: CATSRGRNQPQHF
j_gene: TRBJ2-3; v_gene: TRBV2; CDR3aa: CASSGNGRDTDTQYF
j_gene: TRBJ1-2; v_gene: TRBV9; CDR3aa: CASSVDHDGSNYGYTF
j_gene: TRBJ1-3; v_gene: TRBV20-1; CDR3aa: CSARDGRGPGNTIYF
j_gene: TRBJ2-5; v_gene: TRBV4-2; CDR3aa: CASSQEGLAGGMGETQYF
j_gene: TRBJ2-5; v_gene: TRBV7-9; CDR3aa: CASSFARQGGETQYF
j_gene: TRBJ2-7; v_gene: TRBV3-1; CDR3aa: CASTQGGQGEGEQYF
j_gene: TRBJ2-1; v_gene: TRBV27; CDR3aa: CASRPGTSEGNEQFF